This is a list of T cell receptor beta chains from one sample in a study of T cells in Graves' hyperthyroidism and ophthalmopathy. Each CDR3 protein gets one entry after TCRdb re-called the multiplex PCR reads with MiXCR. This sample has hundreds of thousands of distinct CDR3 sequences, with around a quarter found just once. The sample taken for sequencing was blood. The receptors were gathered from a woman aged 25-40 years with Graves' ophthalmopathy. CDR3s include the opening cysteine and the closing phenylalanine or tryptophan. The D gene is left open where the match is weak. Part of the rows lack a size; the others show once, few, many or a class for expanded clones.

TRBJ2-7	many	TRBV7-3	TRBD1	CASSYGTGDTYEQYF	TGTGCCAGCAGCTATGGGACAGGGGACACCTACGAGCAGTACTTC
TRBJ1-1	many	TRBV30	TRBD1	CAWNQGGLWGTEAFF	TGTGCCTGGAACCAAGGGGGCTTGTGGGGCACTGAAGCTTTCTTT
TRBJ1-1	few	TRBV20-1	TRBD1	CSARQRTGGTTEAFF	TGCAGTGCTAGACAACGGACAGGGGGGACCACTGAAGCTTTCTTT
TRBJ1-1	NA	TRBV12-3/TRBV12-4	NA	CASSLGLDEAFF	TGTGCCAGCAGTTTAGGGTTAGATGAAGCTTTCTTT
TRBJ1-2	many	TRBV10-3	TRBD1	CATTPGQGAEGYTF	TGTGCCACCACACCGGGACAGGGGGCTGAAGGCTACACCTTC
TRBJ1-3	many	TRBV15	TRBD1	CATSRGTGGSGNTIYF	TGTGCCACCAGCAGAGGGACAGGGGGGTCTGGAAACACCATATATTTT
TRBJ2-5	NA	TRBV28	TRBD2	CASSSPRLAGKETQYF	TGTGCCAGCAGTTCGCCTAGACTAGCGGGAAAGGAGACCCAGTACTTC
TRBJ1-2	many	TRBV28	NA	CASSPTGFSLGYTF	TGTGCCAGCAGCCCTACAGGTTTTTCTCTTGGCTACACCTTC
TRBJ2-7	many	TRBV19	TRBD1	CASSGWGTDYEQYF	TGTGCCAGTAGTGGATGGGGGACAGACTACGAGCAGTACTTC
TRBJ2-5	NA	TRBV20-1	NA	CSANRGTYQETQYF	TGCAGTGCTAATCGTGGGACTTACCAAGAGACCCAGTACTTC
TRBJ2-7	many	TRBV12-3/TRBV12-4	NA	CASSLNRVGDEQYF	TGTGCCAGCAGTTTGAACAGGGTGGGCGACGAGCAGTACTTC
TRBJ2-5	NA	TRBV29-1	NA	CSVDPGETQYF	TGCAGCGTTGATCCGGGGGAGACCCAGTACTTC
TRBJ2-7	few	TRBV3-1	NA	CASAGYSYEQYF	TGTGCCAGCGCCGGTTACTCCTACGAGCAGTACTTC
TRBJ1-5	NA	TRBV25-1	NA	CASSQQPGQPQHF	TGTGCCAGCAGTCAGCAGCCGGGCCAGCCCCAGCATTTT
TRBJ2-5	NA	TRBV6-5	NA	CASSYSGGGIETQYF	TGTGCCAGCAGTTACTCGGGAGGGGGTATCGAGACCCAGTACTTC
TRBJ2-7	few	TRBV6-1	TRBD1	CASRGTGTLEQYF	TGTGCCAGCAGGGGGACAGGGACCCTCGAGCAGTACTTC
TRBJ2-2	few	TRBV2	TRBD2	CASQRSSGSGGTGELFF	TGTGCCAGCCAACGTTCTAGCGGGAGTGGTGGCACCGGGGAGCTGTTTTTT
TRBJ2-2	NA	TRBV14	NA	CASSKRTPNTGELFF	TGTGCCAGCAGCAAGCGGACTCCGAACACCGGGGAGCTGTTTTTT
TRBJ1-1	many	TRBV29-1	NA	CSVEGLGPSTEAFF	TGCAGCGTTGAAGGTCTAGGACCATCCACTGAAGCTTTCTTT
TRBJ2-5	many	TRBV6-5	NA	CASSYSRGVETQYF	TGTGCCAGCAGTTACTCCCGGGGAGTAGAGACCCAGTACTTC